This T cell receptor beta chain was recovered during a study of shared clonotypes between healthy human individuals. Across the whole study: Serving as donors were a couple of women and a few men, whose ages spanned 18 to 49. Study results and limitations: Generation of non-shared clonotypes was less probable than generation of clonotypes shared by all four donors. Larger estimated richness was generally recorded for naive subsets relative to memory subsets. About 5% of naive CD4 clonotypes were shared across a few donors.

Germline-derived CDR1 and CDR2 are SGHVS and FQNEAQ. The CDR3 runs 14 residues. V lost 3 bases and J lost 7; bases outside the gene matches: 4. Libraries were prepared by immunoSEQ multiplex PCR; TCRdb keeps only in-frame clonotypes and omits some of them. The repertoire has about 610,000 clones, approximately 97% of them found once; the top ten carry about 0.057%. Notes on this clone: The antigen is not known.

The clonotype was recovered from a woman aged 25 to 45 in good health. The specimen sequenced was naive CD4+ T cells sorted from blood. The subset denotes: CD45RA+ positively selected. This chain connects TRBV7-8 to TRBJ1-2, with TRBD1 matching 11 bases. CDR3 DNA: TGTGCCAGCAGCTTCGGACAGGGGGCGGGTGGCTACACCTTC. Translated: CASSFGQGAGGYTF.